The 14 T cell receptor beta chains given below trace back to one sample, sequenced in a study of T cell responses to AZD1222 COVID-19 vaccine. Clones were read by immunoSEQ multiplex PCR, and TCRdb kept only the in-frame ones, dropping some. The sample contains about 160,000 clones, 85% to 95% of which appear only once. This sample comprised peripheral blood, obtained on day 0 of AZD1222 vaccination. All receptors derive from an adult in good health.

This clone has a single count. The V gene is TRBV19, the J gene TRBJ1-4; D gene unclear. This CDR3 is built from 16 residues. Per the germline V gene, CDR1 is LNHDA and CDR2 is SQIVND (reference sequence). V was shortened by 4 bases and J by 4 bases, with 16 bases between the two germline ends. In nucleotides, the CDR3 is TGTGCCAGTAGTAAAGGCCGCGGACCTGATAATGAAAAACTGTTTTTT. It is translated as CASSKGRGPDNEKLFF.

The chain recombines TRBV7-2 with TRBJ2-7, with 8 bases matching TRBD1. This CDR3 is built from 15 residues. The junction had 8 bases not matched to a gene; V was cut back by 4 bases and J by 3 bases. CDR1 and CDR2 from the germline V gene are SGHTA and FQGNSA. Here the CDR3 DNA reads TGTGCCAGCAGCTCAGTTTGGACAGGGAGCTACGAGCAGTACTTC. Encoded protein: CASSSVWTGSYEQYF.

The rearrangement links TRBV29-1 to TRBJ2-7; D possibly corresponds to TRBD2 (5 bases). V dropped 1 base and J dropped 1 base, with 11 bases sitting between them. Per the germline V gene, CDR1 is SQVTM and CDR2 is ANQGSEA. The CDR3 length is 14 residues. Here the CDR3 reads CSVEAGYPSYEQYF. Here the CDR3 DNA reads TGCAGCGTTGAAGCGGGGTATCCATCCTACGAGCAGTACTTC.

The gene calls are TRBV28 and TRBJ1-5, with a possible D match to TRBD1 (6 bases). This CDR3 region has 14 residues. Germline lookup yields CDR1 MDHEN and CDR2 SYDVKM. V was trimmed by 4 bases and J by 6 bases, leaving 13 bases between them. The chain's CDR3 is CASSSGGAGQPQHF. The CDR3 DNA reads TGTGCCAGCAGTTCGGGGGGCGCAGGTCAGCCCCAGCATTTT.

This sequence joins TRBV5-6 and TRBJ2-7; possibly TRBD1 or TRBD2 for D (5 bases each). This CDR3 comprises 15 residues. Germline loops: CDR1 SGHDT, CDR2 YYEEEE. Trimming took off 2 bases at V and 5 bases at J, with 17 bases between the two ends. The CDR3 DNA reads TGTGCCAGCAGCTTCCCCGGGACCTACAGCGACGAGCAGTACTTC. It translates to CASSFPGTYSDEQYF. Based on the CDR3 plus reference TRBV5-6 and TRBJ2-7, the full variable domain is DAGVTQSPTHLIKTRGQQVTLRCSPKSGHDTVSWYQQALGQGPQFIFQYYEEEERQRGNFPDRFSGHQFPNYSSELNVNALLLGDSALYLCASSFPGTYSDEQYFGPGTRLTVT.

V usage is TRBV27 and J usage is TRBJ1-5, with no clear D. The CDR3 consists of 13 residues. The V end lost 5 bases, the J end lost 4 bases, and 9 bases lay between the germline ends. Germline CDR1 and CDR2: MNHEY and SMNVEV (reference sequence). CDR3 residues: CASSLELNQPQHF. The CDR3 DNA follows: TGTGCCAGCAGTCTCGAATTAAATCAGCCCCAGCATTTT.

The rearrangement joins TRBV7-3 to TRBJ2-5; D is unresolved. V was clipped by 2 bases and J by 5 bases, with 9 bases between them. Germline V gene lookup returns CDR1 SGHTA and CDR2 FQGTGA. This CDR3 contains 13 residues. CDR3 bases: TGTGCCAGCAGCTTAGGCCCTGTTGAGACCCAGTACTTC. The encoded protein is CASSLGPVETQYF.

The V gene is TRBV6-5, the J gene TRBJ2-2; D tentatively reads TRBD1 or TRBD2 (5 bases each). The CDR3 loop spans 16 amino acids. Between the trimmed V and J ends, which lost 4 bases and 0 bases, there was a span of 12 bases. Per germline, CDR1 MNHEY and CDR2 SVGAGI. This CDR3 is CASSSGTATNTGELFF. The CDR3 nucleotides read TGTGCCAGCAGTTCCGGGACCGCCACGAACACCGGGGAGCTGTTTTTT.

As DNA, the CDR3 is TGTGCCAGTCAGGCAGGCGCCAACACCGGGGAGCTGTTTTTT. It is translated as CASQAGANTGELFF. V and J are TRBV19 and TRBJ2-2; no clear D. Trimming took 8 bases from V and 2 from J, leaving 12 bases between them. CDR3 length: 14 amino acids. CDR1 is LNHDA and CDR2 is SQIVND in the germline V gene (reference sequence).

The chain couples TRBV6-5 to TRBJ1-1; 9 bases map to TRBD1. V lost 6 bases, J lost 0 bases, and 5 bases stayed unmatched. This CDR3 is 15 amino acids long. Germline lookup yields CDR1 MNHEY and CDR2 SVGAGI. CDR3 sequence: CASRGGTGLNTEAFF. In DNA, the CDR3 is TGTGCCAGCAGAGGGGGGACAGGGTTGAACACTGAAGCTTTCTTT.

The rearrangement uses TRBV9 and TRBJ2-2, with D tentatively TRBD1 or TRBD2 (5 bases each). The CDR3 sequence is 16 residues long. V gave up 0 bases and J gave up 4 bases, with 13 bases separating them. Per germline, CDR1 SGDLS and CDR2 YYNGEE. The CDR3 sequence is CASSVVPGPGTGELFF. CDR3 bases: TGTGCCAGCAGCGTAGTACCGGGGCCCGGCACCGGGGAGCTGTTTTTT. The full variable domain, with the rest looked up from reference TRBV9 and TRBJ2-2, is DSGVTQTPKHLITATGQRVTLRCSPRSGDLSVYWYQQSLDQGLQFLIQYYNGEERAKGNILERFSAQQFPDLHSELNLSSLELGDSALYFCASSVVPGPGTGELFFGEGSRLTVL.

The J gene is TRBJ1-2, the V gene TRBV10-1; D gene ambiguous. The germline V gene encodes CDR1 WNHNN and CDR2 SYGVQD (reference sequence). Trimming took off 4 bases at V and 3 bases at J, with 9 bases between the two ends. The CDR3 loop spans 13 amino acids. The CDR3 loop reads CASSAMRDYGYTF. The CDR3 coding sequence is TGCGCCAGCAGTGCGATGAGAGACTATGGCTACACCTTC.

The genes are TRBV28 and TRBJ1-5, with TRBD1 matching over 7 bases. Germline V gives CDR1 MDHEN, CDR2 SYDVKM. This CDR3 comprises 15 residues. V shed 3 bases, J shed 9 bases, and the junction held 11 bases outside the gene matches. The CDR3: CASSLRDSLQRPQHF. The DNA for the CDR3 is TGTGCCAGCAGTTTGCGGGACAGCCTTCAGCGGCCCCAGCATTTT.

This chain joins TRBV12-3 or TRBV12-4 and TRBJ1-2; 8 bases are shared with TRBD1. This CDR3 region has 12 residues. V shed 5 bases and J 6 bases; nucleotides not matched to a gene: 2. The CDR3 reads CASSRDRHGYTF. CDR3 DNA: TGTGCCAGCAGTAGGGACAGGCATGGCTACACCTTC.